These T cell receptor beta chains were read from a single sample in a study of T cells in Graves' hyperthyroidism and ophthalmopathy. From the multiplex PCR reads, TCRdb called clonotypes with MiXCR, one entry per CDR3 protein. Here the sample spans 450,000 to 650,000 distinct CDR3 sequences, more than 15% being singletons. The sample comprised blood. The receptors here all came from a woman between 18 and 29 years old with Graves' ophthalmopathy. Each CDR3 is given with its conserved first and last residue. The D gene is left open where the match is weak. A row's size may be missing; if present it is once, few, many or a size class.

j_call d_call clone_size v_call cdr3_length cdr3_aa cdr3_nt
TRBJ2-1 TRBD1 . TRBV20-1 14 CSANNRGPPNEQFF TGCAGTGCTAATAACAGGGGGCCCCCCAATGAGCAGTTCTTC
TRBJ2-1 . few TRBV27 17 CASSLRGGASSYNEQFF TGTGCCAGCAGTTTACGCGGCGGGGCGAGCTCCTACAATGAGCAGTTCTTC
TRBJ1-1 . . TRBV27 13 CASSYQRGTEAFF TGTGCCAGCAGCTACCAAAGGGGGACCGAAGCTTTCTTT
TRBJ1-4 . few TRBV7-8 14 CASSFGSTNEKLFF TGTGCCAGCAGCTTTGGCTCTACTAATGAAAAACTGTTTTTT
TRBJ2-1 . . TRBV28 12 CASSLGGWEQFF TGTGCCAGCAGTTTAGGAGGGTGGGAGCAGTTCTTC
TRBJ1-3 TRBD1 few TRBV5-8 14 CASNVQGLGNTIYF TGTGCCAGCAACGTACAGGGGCTCGGAAACACCATATATTTT
TRBJ2-7 . many TRBV2 16 CASRGPSGRTNYEQYF TGTGCCAGCAGGGGCCCAAGCGGGCGGACTAACTACGAGCAGTACTTC
TRBJ2-1 TRBD1 . TRBV25-1 16 CASSEIGQGAYNEQFF TGTGCCAGCAGTGAAATCGGTCAGGGGGCTTACAATGAGCAGTTCTTC
TRBJ2-3 TRBD1 . TRBV7-6 14 CASSIQGRTDTQYF TGTGCCAGCAGCATACAGGGGCGCACAGATACGCAGTATTTT
TRBJ1-5 . many TRBV6-1 15 CASSEYSGQNQPQHF TGTGCCAGCAGTGAATATTCGGGGCAGAATCAGCCCCAGCATTTT
TRBJ1-5 . few TRBV15 18 CATSRDEGGARSNQPQHF TGTGCCACCAGCAGAGATGAGGGGGGGGCTCGTAGCAATCAGCCCCAGCATTTT
TRBJ2-2 . . TRBV5-1 16 CASSRLEGQNTGELFF TGCGCCAGCAGTCGACTGGAGGGACAGAACACCGGGGAGCTGTTTTTT
TRBJ1-1 TRBD1 many TRBV20-1 14 CSARPGQGVTEAFF TGCAGTGCTAGACCGGGACAGGGGGTGACTGAAGCTTTCTTT
TRBJ2-3 . many TRBV7-9 14 CASSLPSSTDTQYF TGTGCCAGCAGCTTACCTTCTAGCACAGATACGCAGTATTTT
TRBJ1-2 TRBD1 many TRBV28 16 CASSLEGRGLRIGYTF TGTGCCAGCAGCCTAGAGGGGAGGGGGCTCAGGATTGGCTACACCTTC
TRBJ1-2 TRBD1 many TRBV5-6 15 CASSLGQGSSDGYTF TGTGCCAGCAGCCTCGGACAGGGGAGTAGTGATGGCTACACCTTC
TRBJ2-2 . . TRBV5-1 15 CASSLGPLLTGELFF TGCGCCAGCAGCTTGGGGCCGCTCCTCACCGGGGAGCTGTTTTTT
TRBJ2-5 TRBD1 . TRBV20-1 13 CSASAGDRETQYF TGCAGTGCTAGCGCCGGGGACAGGGAGACCCAGTACTTC
TRBJ2-1 TRBD2 few TRBV3-1 16 CASSQDGTSDYNEQFF TGTGCCAGCAGCCAAGATGGGACTAGCGACTACAATGAGCAGTTCTTC
TRBJ1-3 TRBD1 . TRBV16 18 CASSQLSTTGEGGNTIYF TGTGCCAGCAGCCAACTTTCAACGACAGGGGAAGGAGGGAACACCATATATTTT
TRBJ2-7 TRBD1 . TRBV28 15 CASSLTGTGGFEQYF TGTGCCAGCAGTTTAACCGGGACAGGGGGCTTCGAGCAGTACTTC
TRBJ2-3 . . TRBV20-1 15 CSARDWIAGTDTQYF TGCAGTGCTAGAGATTGGATCGCGGGAACAGATACGCAGTATTTT
TRBJ2-7 . many TRBV28 11 CASSLYYEQYF TGTGCCAGCAGCTTGTATTACGAGCAGTACTTC
TRBJ2-7 . . TRBV4-3 16 CASSQVSGVSSYEQYF TGCGCCAGCAGCCAGGTTAGCGGAGTCAGCTCCTACGAGCAGTACTTC
TRBJ2-1 TRBD2 many TRBV27 21 CASSLSGPGLAGGPPYNEQFF TGTGCCAGCAGTTTATCAGGCCCGGGACTAGCGGGGGGGCCCCCTTACAATGAGCAGTTCTTC
TRBJ2-3 TRBD2 many TRBV3-1 19 CASSQDPPGLAESTDTQYF TGTGCCAGCAGCCAAGACCCACCGGGACTAGCGGAGAGCACAGATACGCAGTATTTT
TRBJ2-5 . few TRBV20-1 12 CSGLDSQETQYF TGCAGTGGCCTCGACAGTCAAGAGACCCAGTACTTC
TRBJ2-5 TRBD1 . TRBV27 15 CASRWGQGPLGTQYF TGTGCCAGCAGATGGGGACAGGGGCCCCTAGGGACCCAGTACTTC
TRBJ1-1 . many TRBV28 15 CASSLRRGGNTEAFF TGTGCCAGCAGTTTAAGAAGGGGGGGGAACACTGAAGCTTTCTTT
TRBJ2-5 . many TRBV7-9 15 CASSDQGKAQETQYF TGTGCCAGCAGTGATCAGGGGAAGGCCCAAGAGACCCAGTACTTC
TRBJ2-5 . few TRBV5-1 14 CASSLDGGSETQYF TGCGCCAGCAGCTTGGATGGGGGTTCAGAGACCCAGTACTTC
TRBJ2-3 . many TRBV11-3 14 CASSARGGADTQYF TGTGCCAGCAGCGCCCGAGGGGGTGCAGATACGCAGTATTTT
TRBJ1-4 TRBD1 many TRBV7-9 14 CASSLTGNDEKLFF TGTGCCAGCAGCCTGACAGGGAATGATGAAAAACTGTTTTTT
TRBJ2-1 TRBD2 many TRBV12-3/TRBV12-4 15 CASRVAGGQGNEQFF TGTGCCAGCAGGGTAGCGGGGGGGCAGGGTAATGAGCAGTTCTTC
TRBJ2-1 TRBD2 once TRBV14 15 CASSRLAGGRNEQFF TGTGCCAGCAGCCGGCTAGCGGGGGGGCGAAATGAGCAGTTCTTC
TRBJ2-5 TRBD2 . TRBV29-1 16 CSAPGASGRKEETQYF TGCAGCGCGCCTGGTGCTAGCGGGCGGAAGGAAGAGACCCAGTACTTC
TRBJ1-1 TRBD1 few TRBV5-1 15 CASSLKQGAGTEAFF TGCGCCAGCAGCTTAAAACAGGGGGCAGGGACTGAAGCTTTCTTT
TRBJ2-5 . once TRBV10-3 13 CAISPGITETQYF TGTGCCATCAGTCCAGGGATTACAGAGACCCAGTACTTC
TRBJ2-2 TRBD2 many TRBV28 14 CASNPGGLRGELFF TGTGCCAGCAACCCGGGAGGGTTGCGCGGGGAGCTGTTTTTT
TRBJ2-7 . many TRBV7-2 13 CASSSSQGAEQYF TGTGCCAGCAGCTCATCCCAGGGAGCCGAGCAGTACTTC
TRBJ2-1 TRBD2 many TRBV7-3 14 CASSPGLAGGGQFF TGTGCCAGCAGCCCGGGACTAGCGGGGGGCGGGCAGTTCTTC
TRBJ2-1 TRBD2 . TRBV5-5 15 CASSWGTSVGDEQFF TGTGCCAGCAGCTGGGGGACTAGCGTGGGGGATGAGCAGTTCTTC
TRBJ2-1 . . TRBV11-2 18 CASSSRRVPGAGYNEQFF TGTGCCAGCAGCTCCCGCCGCGTACCGGGGGCGGGATACAATGAGCAGTTCTTC
TRBJ2-6 . . TRBV28 15 CASSLPDNNANVLTF TGTGCCAGCAGCCTCCCCGACAATAACGCCAACGTCCTGACTTTC
TRBJ1-6 . many TRBV28 15 CASIVGGTRNSPLHF TGTGCCAGCATCGTTGGCGGGACAAGGAATTCACCCCTCCACTTT
TRBJ1-6 . . TRBV28 14 CASSSDSLGSPLHF TGTGCCAGCAGCTCCGACAGTCTCGGTTCACCCCTCCACTTT
TRBJ1-2 . . TRBV24-1 14 CATSDPQGLAGYTF TGTGCCACCAGTGATCCACAGGGATTGGCTGGCTACACCTTC
TRBJ2-1 TRBD2 many TRBV20-1 14 CSARPGLAGGEQFF TGCAGTGCTAGACCGGGACTAGCGGGAGGTGAGCAGTTCTTC
TRBJ2-1 . . TRBV9 15 CASSVRRSQLNEQFF TGTGCCAGCAGCGTGCGGCGGTCACAGCTCAATGAGCAGTTCTTC
TRBJ1-2 . . TRBV20-1 16 CSADKKSAGGAYGYTF TGCAGTGCCGATAAAAAGTCCGCCGGGGGGGCATATGGCTACACCTTC
TRBJ1-2 . few TRBV13 17 CASSPRGGRDSNYGYTF TGTGCCAGCAGCCCGAGGGGGGGGCGTGATTCTAACTATGGCTACACCTTC
TRBJ2-5 . many TRBV4-1 15 CASSQEGTAQETQYF TGCGCCAGCAGCCAAGAGGGAACCGCTCAAGAGACCCAGTACTTC
TRBJ1-1 . many TRBV6-5 14 CASSYGDRNTEAFF TGTGCCAGCAGTTACGGAGACAGGAACACTGAAGCTTTCTTT